The sequence of this T cell receptor beta chain was determined in a study of blood T cell repertoires in COVID-19. Study in general: Spain, Italy and the United States supplied samples that represented acute and convalescent COVID-19. T cells, B-cell-depleted T cells, or PBMCs supplied cDNA or gDNA.

Germline CDR1 and CDR2: MDHEN and SYDVKM. V trimming: 5 bases; J trimming: 2 bases; junction bases outside the gene matches: 10. The CDR3 is 16 residues long. As originally analysed: Estimation of nucleated cell counts was performed using reference gene primer amplification. Method: immunoSEQ multiplex PCR; TCRdb's copy keeps in-frame clones and lacks some. V and J calls and clone size are given by that table; D and trimming were obtained from the DNA. Of nearly 110,000 clones in the sample, more than 70% were seen once. Sequencing was performed on peripheral blood. The receptor was derived from a man in his forties or fifties with active or convalescent COVID-19. The chain combines TRBV28 with TRBJ2-7; 9 bases line up with TRBD2. The CDR3 DNA is TGTGCCAGCAGTCCGTTGGGTAGCGGGGGCCCCTACGAGCAGTACTTC. Amino acids: CASSPLGSGGPYEQYF.